The 5 T cell receptor beta chains below all came from one sample that was sequenced in a study of CD4 T cell repertoires in COVID-19. Produced via immunoSEQ multiplex PCR; TCRdb's table is partial and in-frame only. The sample shows 60,000 to 90,000 clones, roughly 80% of them seen only once. The sequencing used CD4+ T cells from peripheral blood, collected after recovery from COVID-19. All receptors come from a human donor who had COVID-19.

The V and J genes are TRBV6-5 and TRBJ2-5; 11 positions match TRBD2. Germline CDR1 is MNHEY and CDR2 is SVGAGI. V gave up 5 bases and J gave up 2 bases; unmatched junction bases: 4. The CDR3 extends over 15 amino acids. The CDR3 is CASSPLAGGQETQYF. In nucleotides, the CDR3 is TGTGCCAGCAGTCCTCTAGCGGGGGGTCAAGAGACCCAGTACTTC.

The chain is built from TRBV6-1 and TRBJ1-4; possible D gene TRBD1, 6 bases. CDR1 is MNHNS and CDR2 is SASEGT in the germline V gene. CDR3 length: 16 amino acids. Between the trimmed V and J ends, which lost 3 bases and 0 bases, there was a span of 11 bases. The CDR3 here is CASSDFRTATNEKLFF. The CDR3 nucleotides are TGTGCCAGCAGTGACTTTAGGACAGCAACTAATGAAAAACTGTTTTTT.

The rearrangement joins TRBV10-2 to TRBJ2-3; D remains ambiguous. Germline CDR1 and CDR2: WSHSY and SAAADI. The CDR3 sequence is 15 residues long. Deletions cut 6 bases from V and 1 base from J, with 14 bases between. The CDR3 sequence is CASRESAVGTDTQYF. The CDR3 DNA reads TGCGCCAGCAGGGAATCCGCGGTCGGCACAGATACGCAGTATTTT.

The chain has TRBV5-1 and TRBJ1-1; perhaps TRBD1 as D (6 bases). The CDR3 runs 15 residues. Trimming took 3 bases from V and 1 from J, leaving 13 bases between them. Germline CDR1 and CDR2: SGHRS and YFSETQ. The CDR3 here is CASSWGAGANTEAFF. Written as DNA, the CDR3 is TGCGCCAGCAGCTGGGGCGCGGGGGCGAACACTGAAGCTTTCTTT.

This rearrangement joins TRBV10-3 to TRBJ2-5; 9 positions agree with TRBD2. Germline V gene lookup returns CDR1 ENHRY and CDR2 SYGVKD. CDR3 size: 14 residues. V was clipped by 7 bases and J by 5 bases; unmatched bases: 8. The CDR3 coding sequence is TGTGCCATCATTCCTAGCGGGATCTCGGAGACCCAGTACTTC. This gives the protein CAIIPSGISETQYF.